The clone carrying this T cell receptor beta chain was seen a handful of times. The antigen is unknown. Whoever was chosen for sequencing had shown CD8+CD57+ cell expansion by flow cytometry. None of the patients had been given any therapy when their blood was sampled. The length of the CDR3 is 16 residues. V was clipped by 4 bases and J by 10 bases; unmatched bases: 14. Germline V gives CDR1 KGHDR, CDR2 SFDVKD. This entry is derived from a study of CD8+CD57+ T cells in acquired aplastic anemia. In the study overall: DNA from sorted CD4+ and CD8+ cells averaged around 3 ug. Study-wide findings and caveats: Patients and controls were found to share twenty-nine CD8+ CDR3 sequences. Significant differences in CD8+ Simpson's diversity were not observed between patients and controls.

Researchers used genomic DNA as the template to profile TCR beta VDJ and CDR3. One entry per CDR3 protein, called by TCRdb with MiXCR from the reads. This table holds approximately 150,000 distinct CDR3 sequences, 60% to 80% found once. This chain uses TRBV24-1 with TRBJ1-5, with 8 bases matching TRBD1. This clonotype originated in a human donor with aplastic anemia. Sequencing used sorted CD4+, CD8+, or CD8+CD57+ T cells (not recorded which) from PBMCs. The CDR3: CATSEAGTGTGIPQHF. In DNA form, the CDR3 reads TGTGCCACCAGTGAGGCCGGGACAGGAACGGGTATCCCCCAGCATTTT.